A selection of T cell receptor beta chains follows, all from one sample in a study of T cells in Graves' hyperthyroidism and ophthalmopathy. TCRdb re-derived calls from the multiplex PCR reads in MiXCR, one entry per CDR3 protein. The sample records some 200,000 distinct CDR3 sequences, 17% being singletons. Sequencing input: blood. These receptors all stem from a woman in her 50s with Graves' hyperthyroidism. The CDR3 runs from the conserved cysteine through the conserved F or W. The order of the fields is J gene, V gene, clone size, D gene, CDR3 protein, CDR3 DNA. D genes are given only for firm matches. Rows give clone size only sometimes, using once, few, many, or a class for an expanded clone.

>TRBJ1-3|TRBV5-1|NA|NA
CASSFIRSAGNTIYF
TGTGCCAGCAGCTTTATCAGGTCGGCTGGAAACACCATATATTTT
>TRBJ1-1|TRBV29-1|many|NA
CSPRRQNTEAFF
TGCAGCCCCCGCAGGCAGAACACTGAAGCTTTCTTT
>TRBJ2-7|TRBV5-1|NA|TRBD1
CASEPGQGPYEQYF
TGCGCCAGCGAACCGGGACAGGGACCCTACGAGCAGTACTTC
>TRBJ2-3|TRBV7-2|many|NA
CASSPGERSTDTQYF
TGTGCCAGCAGCCCCGGTGAGCGAAGCACAGATACGCAGTATTTT
>TRBJ2-7|TRBV12-5|few|TRBD1
CASGPGQGAYEQYF
TGTGCTAGTGGGCCAGGACAGGGGGCTTACGAGCAGTACTTC
>TRBJ1-1|TRBV28|many|NA
CASSSAWRPDTEAFF
TGTGCCAGCAGTTCGGCTTGGCGTCCGGACACTGAAGCTTTCTTT
>TRBJ2-2|TRBV5-1|NA|TRBD2
CASSVAGDTGELFF
TGCGCCAGCAGCGTCGCGGGAGACACCGGGGAGCTGTTTTTT
>TRBJ2-1|TRBV7-9|many|NA
CASSLAGTYNEQFF
TGTGCCAGCAGCTTAGCGGGAACGTACAATGAGCAGTTCTTC
>TRBJ2-2|TRBV20-1|many|TRBD1
CSARRQTGDTGELFF
TGCAGTGCTAGACGCCAGACAGGGGACACCGGGGAGCTGTTTTTT
>TRBJ2-1|TRBV6-1|many|TRBD1
CAGGGTGVYNEQFF
TGTGCCGGGGGGGGGACAGGGGTCTACAATGAGCAGTTCTTC
>TRBJ1-1|TRBV3-1|many|NA
CASSRAQTVNTEAFF
TGTGCCAGCAGCCGGGCCCAGACAGTGAACACTGAAGCTTTCTTT
>TRBJ1-2|TRBV28|few|TRBD1
CASSLNQGAGNYGYTF
TGTGCCAGCAGTTTAAATCAGGGGGCTGGGAACTATGGCTACACCTTC
>TRBJ1-2|TRBV12-3/TRBV12-4|many|NA
CASTQGNYGYTF
TGTGCCAGCACCCAGGGTAACTATGGCTACACCTTC
>TRBJ1-1|TRBV28|NA|NA
CASRPDGPNTEAFF
TGTGCCAGCAGACCTGACGGACCGAACACTGAAGCTTTCTTT
>TRBJ1-2|TRBV28|few|NA
CASSVGTAYYGYTF
TGTGCCAGCAGCGTAGGGACGGCCTACTATGGCTACACCTTC
>TRBJ2-5|TRBV12-3/TRBV12-4|many|NA
CASSLLETQYF
TGTGCCAGCAGTTTGTTAGAGACCCAGTACTTC
>TRBJ1-2|TRBV2|many|NA
CASSEEGSRYGYTF
TGTGCCAGCAGTGAAGAGGGTAGTCGGTATGGCTACACCTTC
>TRBJ2-2|TRBV7-6|NA|NA
CASSLGSMGAPTGELFF
TGTGCCAGCAGCTTAGGTAGCATGGGGGCACCGACCGGGGAGCTGTTTTTT
>TRBJ2-1|TRBV5-1|many|TRBD2
CASKGGSGTIEQFF
TGCGCCAGCAAAGGGGGTAGCGGGACGATTGAGCAGTTCTTC
>TRBJ1-4|TRBV6-1|many|NA
CATRRGPNEKLFF
TGTGCCACCCGACGGGGCCCGAATGAAAAACTGTTTTTT
>TRBJ1-1|TRBV28|many|TRBD1
CASSSSGTGAVNTEAFF
TGTGCCAGCAGTTCATCAGGGACAGGGGCTGTGAACACTGAAGCTTTCTTT
>TRBJ2-5|TRBV9|many|NA
CASSAAARLETQYF
TGTGCCAGCAGCGCGGCCGCAAGGTTAGAGACCCAGTACTTC
>TRBJ1-1|TRBV2|NA|NA
CASSRRHPEAFF
TGTGCCAGCAGCAGACGACACCCTGAAGCTTTCTTT
>TRBJ2-1|TRBV28|many|NA
CASRGGTYNEQFF
TGTGCCAGCAGAGGTGGTACCTACAATGAGCAGTTCTTC
>TRBJ1-3|TRBV5-1|NA|NA
CASSLEVSGNTIYF
TGCGCCAGCAGCTTGGAAGTCTCTGGAAACACCATATATTTT
>TRBJ1-1|TRBV12-3/TRBV12-4|many|NA
CASSLGQVANTEAFF
TGTGCCAGCAGTTTAGGACAGGTGGCGAACACTGAAGCTTTCTTT
>TRBJ1-2|TRBV20-1|NA|NA
CSARAPQGLLNYGYTF
TGCAGTGCTAGGGCGCCCCAGGGACTACTCAACTATGGCTACACCTTC
>TRBJ2-1|TRBV4-1|many|NA
CASRDVISYNEQFF
TGCGCCAGCAGGGACGTTATCTCCTACAATGAGCAGTTCTTC
>TRBJ2-7|TRBV27|NA|NA
CASSGERKVEQYF
TGTGCCAGCAGTGGGGAAAGGAAGGTCGAGCAGTACTTC
>TRBJ1-1|TRBV15|many|NA
CATSREPSGTEAFF
TGTGCCACCAGCAGAGAGCCCTCTGGCACTGAAGCTTTCTTT
>TRBJ1-6|TRBV28|NA|TRBD1
CASSFRTGNSPLHF
TGTGCCAGCAGTTTCAGGACAGGGAATTCACCCCTCCACTTT
>TRBJ2-7|TRBV12-3/TRBV12-4|many|NA
CASSLQVSYEQYF
TGTGCCAGCAGTTTGCAGGTTTCCTACGAGCAGTACTTC
>TRBJ2-7|TRBV7-9|NA|TRBD1
CASTDFFGPGQGYEQYF
TGTGCCAGCACCGATTTTTTTGGCCCGGGACAGGGCTACGAGCAGTACTTC
>TRBJ1-1|TRBV5-4|NA|NA
CASSNRRQLGTEAFF
TGTGCCAGCAGCAATCGAAGGCAATTGGGGACTGAAGCTTTCTTT
>TRBJ1-2|TRBV28|many|NA
CASRQGLANYGYTF
TGTGCCAGCAGGCAGGGTTTGGCTAACTATGGCTACACCTTC
>TRBJ2-7|TRBV20-1|many|NA
CSAQNPQSGTYEQYF
TGCAGTGCTCAAAATCCGCAGTCGGGGACCTACGAGCAGTACTTC
>TRBJ1-1|TRBV2|NA|NA
CASSESLAGTEAFF
TGTGCCAGCAGTGAATCGCTGGCTGGGACTGAAGCTTTCTTT
>TRBJ2-5|TRBV7-2|NA|TRBD2
CASSPGGSGRAGETQYF
TGTGCCAGCAGCCCCGGAGGGAGCGGGAGGGCTGGAGAGACCCAGTACTTC
>TRBJ1-1|TRBV2|many|NA
CASKRVWNTEAFF
TGTGCCAGCAAAAGGGTCTGGAACACTGAAGCTTTCTTT
>TRBJ1-2|TRBV3-1|many|NA
CASSQITVYGYTF
TGTGCCAGCAGCCAAATCACAGTCTATGGCTACACCTTC
>TRBJ1-2|TRBV3-1|NA|NA
CASSLRIGFATSNYGYTF
TGTGCCAGCAGCTTACGGATTGGCTTCGCCACCTCCAACTATGGCTACACCTTC
>TRBJ1-5|TRBV19|few|NA
CASRLTHNQPQHF
TGTGCCAGTAGATTAACACACAATCAGCCCCAGCATTTT
>TRBJ2-3|TRBV4-1|NA|TRBD2
CASSPLVLREVTDTQYF
TGCGCCAGCAGCCCCCTTGTTTTGCGGGAGGTCACAGATACGCAGTATTTT
>TRBJ1-1|TRBV30|many|NA
CAWSVQGLLNTEAFF
TGTGCCTGGAGTGTACAGGGACTTCTGAACACTGAAGCTTTCTTT
>TRBJ1-1|TRBV12-3/TRBV12-4|many|NA
CASSPRPGENTEAFF
TGTGCCAGCAGTCCAAGGCCAGGGGAGAACACTGAAGCTTTCTTT
>TRBJ1-6|TRBV5-5|few|NA
CASSPASQESPLHF
TGTGCCAGCAGCCCGGCCTCTCAGGAATCACCCCTCCACTTT
>TRBJ2-2|TRBV2|NA|TRBD2
CATRTSGDTGELFF
TGTGCCACCAGGACTAGCGGCGACACCGGGGAGCTGTTTTTT
>TRBJ2-5|TRBV19|NA|NA
CASTGGRVETQYF
TGTGCCAGTACTGGGGGACGGGTTGAGACCCAGTACTTC
>TRBJ2-5|TRBV5-1|NA|TRBD1
CASSFAGQGGETQYF
TGCGCCAGCAGCTTTGCCGGACAGGGAGGAGAGACCCAGTACTTC
>TRBJ1-2|TRBV3-1|many|NA
CASSQESRPNYGYTF
TGTGCCAGCAGCCAGGAGAGTAGGCCTAACTATGGCTACACCTTC
>TRBJ1-5|TRBV6-1|few|NA
CASTQLFSFGNQPQHF
TGTGCCAGCACCCAGTTATTTTCGTTTGGAAATCAGCCCCAGCATTTT
>TRBJ2-2|TRBV20-1|NA|NA
CSAPNRVIDTGELFF
TGCAGTGCCCCTAACAGGGTGATAGACACCGGGGAGCTGTTTTTT
>TRBJ2-5|TRBV7-9|few|NA
CASRPESFYQETQYF
TGTGCCAGCAGACCAGAAAGTTTTTACCAAGAGACCCAGTACTTC
>TRBJ1-1|TRBV3-1|few|NA
CASSLRGASEAFF
TGTGCCAGCAGCCTCCGGGGGGCATCGGAAGCTTTCTTT
>TRBJ2-1|TRBV12-3/TRBV12-4|many|TRBD2
CATSRGDSYNEQFF
TGTGCCACCTCCCGGGGGGACTCCTACAATGAGCAGTTCTTC
>TRBJ2-3|TRBV4-1|many|TRBD2
CASSVTSGRGDTQYF
TGCGCCAGCAGCGTAACTAGCGGGCGAGGGGATACGCAGTATTTT
>TRBJ2-3|TRBV9|few|NA
CASSVYKGTDTQYF
TGTGCCAGCAGCGTATATAAGGGGACAGATACGCAGTATTTT
>TRBJ2-3|TRBV6-1|many|NA
CASSEEHTQYF
TGTGCCAGCAGTGAAGAGCATACGCAGTATTTT
>TRBJ1-3|TRBV20-1|few|NA
CSAGAGPNSGNTIYF
TGCAGTGCTGGGGCAGGACCGAACTCTGGAAACACCATATATTTT